Presented here are 16 T cell receptor beta chains from one specimen sequenced in a study of beta chain features in type 1 diabetes. Study outcomes and limitations: A moderate, significant TCRB CDR3 shortening appeared in type 1 diabetes across four CD4+ subsets.

For these TCRs, the target antigens are not known. The authors reverse transcribed all of the isolated RNA, so sequencing captured expressed TCRB transcripts. Only in-frame clones appear in the TCRdb table, and some are missing; sequencing was by immunoSEQ multiplex PCR. The table shows 600,000 to 750,000 clones, with roughly 12% occurring only once. Sequencing input: naive CD4+ T cells from blood. These receptors were taken from a man between 25 and 39 years old with type 1 diabetes.

J is TRBJ1-2 and V is TRBV28; 7 bases fit TRBD1. The J segment lost 4 bases and the V segment lost 3 bases, leaving 5 bases of the junction unmatched. This CDR3 has 14 amino acids. In germline, CDR1 is MDHEN, CDR2 SYDVKM. CDR3 sequence reads: CASSFGTALYGYTF. In nucleotides, the CDR3 is TGTGCCAGCAGTTTTGGGACAGCCCTCTATGGCTACACCTTC.

This clone was counted a few times. The chain joins TRBV18 to TRBJ2-3; 8 bases are shared with TRBD2. Trimming removed 3 bases from V and 0 bases from J; junction bases left unmatched: 5. Germline lookup yields CDR1 KGHSH and CDR2 LQKENI. The CDR3 is 16 amino acids. CDR3 DNA sequence: TGTGCCAGCTCACCCGCCGGGGGGGCTAGCACAGATACGCAGTATTTT. Translation: CASSPAGGASTDTQYF.

The chain joins TRBV30 to TRBJ2-7; 8 positions match TRBD2. Trimming cost V 0 bases and J 1 base; bases outside gene matches: 2. From germline, CDR1 is GTSNPN and CDR2 SVGIG (reference sequence). The CDR3 totals 14 residues. CDR3 loop: CAWSVASGSYEQYF. CDR3 nucleotide sequence: TGTGCCTGGAGTGTGGCTAGCGGGTCCTACGAGCAGTACTTC.

CDR3 region: CASSQDGNQPQHF. The CDR3, as DNA: TGTGCCAGCAGCCAAGACGGCAATCAGCCCCAGCATTTT. This chain links TRBV7-9 with TRBJ1-5, with D uncertain. The V end was cut by 5 bases, the J end by 2 bases, with 7 bases between. The CDR3 spans 13 residues. The germline V gene has CDR1 SEHNR and CDR2 FQNEAQ (reference sequence).

The rearrangement joins TRBV5-1 to TRBJ1-1, with TRBD1 matching 7 bases. Per germline, CDR1 SGHRS and CDR2 YFSETQ. The ends lost 5 bases at V and 5 bases at J; junction bases unmatched: 12. The CDR3 contains 15 residues. CDR3 nucleotide sequence: TGCGCCAGCAGGCTCCGCTATCCGACAGGGACTGAAGCTTTCTTT. Its protein is CASRLRYPTGTEAFF.

V gene TRBV7-6 combines with J gene TRBJ1-6, with 7 bases identical to TRBD1. The germline V gene encodes CDR1 SGHVS and CDR2 FNYEAQ. Losses at the gene ends were 4 bases for V and 5 bases for J; bases not matched to a gene: 5. This CDR3 has 15 residues. As DNA, the CDR3 is TGTGCCAGCAGCTCCGGGACAGAAAATAATTCACCCCTCCACTTT. Protein: CASSSGTENNSPLHF. The entire variable domain, with the rest obtained from reference TRBV7-6 and TRBJ1-6, is as follows: GAGVSQSPRYKVTKRGQDVALRCDPISGHVSLYWYRQALGQGPEFLTYFNYEAQQDKSGLPNDRFSAERPEGSISTLTIQRTEQRDSAMYRCASSSGTENNSPLHFGNGTRLTVT.

This clone has only a few counts. The chain joins TRBV25-1 to TRBJ2-3; 13 bases align to TRBD2. The V gene end was trimmed by 0 bases and the J gene end by 3 bases; junction bases not matched to a gene: 6. The CDR3 totals 18 residues. In germline, CDR1 is MGHDK, CDR2 SYGVNS. The CDR3 DNA reads as TGTGCCAGCAGTGAATACCGTACTAGCGGGGGGGTGACAGATACGCAGTATTTT. It codes for CASSEYRTSGGVTDTQYF.

This clone appeared a few times. V is TRBV10-3 and J is TRBJ2-5; 7 positions match TRBD2. This CDR3 is built from 11 residues. J was trimmed by 3 bases and V by 10 bases; bases with no gene match: 2. Germline V gene lookup returns CDR1 ENHRY and CDR2 SYGVKD. As DNA, the CDR3 is TGTGCCACCCTAGCGGAAGAGACCCAGTACTTC. This translates into CATLAEETQYF.

This clone was seen a few times. The V call is TRBV23-1, the J call TRBJ1-2, with D perhaps matching TRBD1 (6 bases). TRBV23-1 is marked as an open reading frame, function uncertain. Trimming stripped 3 bases from V and 6 bases from J, with 20 bases between. CDR3 length: 16 residues. Written as DNA, the CDR3 is TGCGCCAGCAGTCAGGGTACAGGGCCCTGCGCCGATGGCTACACCTTC. Its protein is CASSQGTGPCADGYTF.

This clone was recorded once. The chain combines TRBV6-5 with TRBJ2-7; possible D gene TRBD1, 6 bases. Trimming pared 1 base from V and 6 bases from J, leaving 16 bases between. The CDR3 has 15 amino acids. Looked up from germline, CDR1 is MNHEY and CDR2 is SVGAGI. CDR3 sequence: CASSYYRQGSSEQYF. The DNA for the CDR3 is TGTGCCAGCAGTTACTACAGGCAGGGGTCATCCGAGCAGTACTTC.

This clone was detected only a few times. The V call is TRBV20-1, the J call TRBJ2-4; D possibly corresponds to TRBD1 (5 bases). Per the germline V gene, CDR1 is DFQATT and CDR2 is SNEGSKA (reference sequence). This CDR3 has 11 amino acids. The ends were cut back, 7 bases at V and 6 bases at J, with 10 bases in the middle. CDR3 sequence (DNA): TGCAGTGGCAAGCAGGGAAACATTCAGTACTTC. It yields the protein CSGKQGNIQYF.

This clone was counted between two and nine times. This rearrangement joins TRBV4-3 to TRBJ1-5, with a possible D match to TRBD1 (5 bases). The CDR3 runs 15 residues. Trimming pared 0 bases from V and 6 bases from J, leaving 12 bases between. CDR1 and CDR2 (germline): LGHNA, YSLEER. The CDR3 DNA reads as TGCGCCAGCAGCCAAGATTCAGGGATAGGTCAGCCCCAGCATTTT. Translated, it gives CASSQDSGIGQPQHF.

This clone was seen only a few times. This chain joins TRBV15 and TRBJ1-2, with unresolved D. Germline assignment: CDR1 LNHNV and CDR2 YYDKDF (reference sequence). This CDR3 region has 17 residues. Trimming took off 5 bases at V and 5 bases at J, with 24 bases between the two ends. CDR3 residues: CATSGPGERERSYGYTF. As DNA, the CDR3 is TGTGCCACCAGCGGCCCGGGTGAACGGGAACGTTCTTATGGCTACACCTTC.

The chain has TRBV25-1 and TRBJ2-5, with D tentatively TRBD2 (6 bases). The V and J ends lost 2 bases and 8 bases respectively, with 18 bases between them. Germline lookup yields CDR1 MGHDK and CDR2 SYGVNS. The CDR3 contains 15 residues. The CDR3 is CASSEPTGTFVTQYF. The CDR3 DNA is TGTGCCAGCAGTGAACCGACTGGGACTTTTGTAACCCAGTACTTC.

This clone was observed a few times. CDR3 bases: TGCAGCGGATCCGGGACAGGGAACCCCTACGAGCAGTACTTC. Its translation is CSGSGTGNPYEQYF. The genes are TRBV29-1 and TRBJ2-7; 9 nucleotides match TRBD1. The junction had 9 bases not matched to a gene; V was cut back by 7 bases and J by 2 bases. This CDR3 spans 14 amino acids. Germline CDR1 SQVTM, CDR2 ANQGSEA.

The rearrangement links TRBV9 to TRBJ1-2; D is unclear. The V and J ends lost 3 bases and 2 bases respectively, with 11 bases between them. Germline V lookup: CDR1 SGDLS, CDR2 YYNGEE. CDR3 length: 14 amino acids. CDR3 coding DNA: TGTGCCAGCAGCGAAGGGCGGCGGAACTATGGCTACACCTTC. This translates into CASSEGRRNYGYTF.